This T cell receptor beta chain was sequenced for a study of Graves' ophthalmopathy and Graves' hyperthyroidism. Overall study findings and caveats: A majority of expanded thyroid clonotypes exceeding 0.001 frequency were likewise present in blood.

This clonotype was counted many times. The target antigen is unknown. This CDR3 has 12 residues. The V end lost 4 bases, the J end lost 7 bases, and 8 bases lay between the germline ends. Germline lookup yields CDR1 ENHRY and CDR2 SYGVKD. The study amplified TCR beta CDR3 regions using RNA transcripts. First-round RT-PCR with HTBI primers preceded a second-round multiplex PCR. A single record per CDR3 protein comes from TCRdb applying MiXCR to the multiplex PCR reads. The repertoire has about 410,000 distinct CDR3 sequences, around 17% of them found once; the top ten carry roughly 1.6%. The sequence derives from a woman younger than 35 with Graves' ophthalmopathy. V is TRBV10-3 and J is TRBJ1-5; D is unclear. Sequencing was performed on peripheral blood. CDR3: CAISGVGQPQHF. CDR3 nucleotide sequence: TGTGCCATCAGTGGAGTCGGACAGCCCCAGCATTTT.